The T cell receptor (beta chain) under discussion was sequenced for a study of T cell changes during pregnancy in multiple sclerosis. The protocol was immunoSEQ multiplex PCR, while the TCRdb copy is restricted to in-frame clones and leaves out a portion. The profile shows around 37,000 clones, approximately 92% of them singletons. The TCR originated in a female donor with multiple sclerosis, enrolled in a pregnancy study. The source was CD8+ T cells from peripheral blood mononuclear cells, collected before pregnancy.

The CDR3 nucleotides are TGTGCCAGCAGCCCGGGGGACGCAGGGTGGGGTAAAGAGACCCAGTACTTC. It translates to CASSPGDAGWGKETQYF. The chain carries TRBV7-9 and TRBJ2-5; weak D call: TRBD2 (6 bases). V lost 5 bases and J 3 bases, leaving 22 bases between the germline ends. The CDR3 extends over 17 amino acids. CDR1 and CDR2 from the germline V gene are SEHNR and FQNEAQ (reference sequence).